What follows are 18 T cell receptor beta chains derived from one specimen sequenced in a study of T cells in localized non-small cell lung cancer. Some clones are missing from TCRdb's copy, which holds only in-frame ones; the method was immunoSEQ multiplex PCR. The table includes 9,500 to 15,000 clones, about 83% detected once. The sequencing used peripheral blood, collected before any cancer treatment. These receptors were collected from a male donor aged 60 or over with stage I lung adenocarcinoma.

The V and J genes are TRBV2 and TRBJ2-2; D gene uncertain. Germline assignment: CDR1 SNHLY and CDR2 FYNNEI. Trimming removed 5 bases at V and 4 bases at J, with 8 bases between. The CDR3 runs 13 residues. The CDR3 DNA reads as TGTGCCAGCAGTCGGGTTGGCACCGGGGAGCTGTTTTTT. Its translation: CASSRVGTGELFF.

CDR3 loop: CASSPEETQYF. The CDR3 DNA sequence: TGTGCCAGCTCACCAGAAGAGACCCAGTACTTC. V gene TRBV18 combines with J gene TRBJ2-5; no clear D. CDR3 length: 11 residues. Germline V gene sequence: CDR1 KGHSH, CDR2 LQKENI. Trimming removed 2 bases at V and 3 bases at J, with 1 base between.

Worth noting for this clone: A junction boundary mismatches the germline segment, possibly from a read error. V and J are TRBV10-3 and TRBJ1-4; D gene ambiguous. This CDR3 has 13 residues. Germline V gives CDR1 ENHRY, CDR2 SYGVKD. The CDR3 sequence is CAISEGMQASIVF. The CDR3 bases are TGTGCCATCAGTGAGGGGATGCAGGCCTCCATCGTCTTT.

This clone has a handful of counts. The rearrangement joins TRBV20-1 to TRBJ2-1; unclear D gene. The ends were cut back, 3 bases at V and 4 bases at J, with 4 bases in the middle. The CDR3 consists of 11 residues. Germline V gene data show CDR1 as DFQATT and CDR2 as SNEGSKA (reference sequence). The CDR3 reads CSASGYNEQFF. CDR3 bases: TGCAGTGCTAGTGGTTACAATGAGCAGTTCTTC.

The rearrangement links TRBV5-5 to TRBJ2-7; 8 nucleotides align to TRBD1. From germline, CDR1 is SGHKS and CDR2 YYEKEE (reference sequence). V lost 5 bases and J lost 4; bases outside the gene matches: 11. The CDR3 sequence is 15 residues long. The CDR3 nucleotides read TGTGCCAGCAGTTATGACAGGGGAGAAACGTACGAGCAGTACTTC. Protein product: CASSYDRGETYEQYF.

V and J are TRBV9 and TRBJ1-4; TRBD1 matches at 8 bases. This CDR3 contains 15 residues. CDR1 and CDR2 (germline): SGDLS, YYNGEE. V was pared by 3 bases and J by 7 bases, with 8 bases of the junction left unmatched. CDR3 sequence reads: CASSATGAVGEKLFF. The CDR3 DNA reads TGTGCCAGCAGCGCGACAGGGGCTGTGGGTGAAAAACTGTTTTTT.

The chain carries TRBV27 and TRBJ2-3; D possibly matches TRBD1 or TRBD2 (6 bases each). This CDR3 is 15 amino acids long. V lost 3 bases and J lost 5, with 15 bases in between. The germline V gene encodes CDR1 MNHEY and CDR2 SMNVEV (reference sequence). CDR3 in amino acids: CASSFAGHREDTQYF. The CDR3 coding sequence is TGTGCCAGCAGTTTTGCGGGACACAGGGAAGATACGCAGTATTTT.

The rearrangement uses TRBV5-1 and TRBJ2-5; D might be TRBD2 (6 bases). Germline V gives CDR1 SGHRS, CDR2 YFSETQ. The germline V and J ends were trimmed by 5 bases and 2 bases, with 16 bases remaining between them. There are 15 residues in the CDR3. CDR3 in DNA: TGCGCCAGCAGTCAATCTGGGAGGATGCAAGAGACCCAGTACTTC. It encodes CASSQSGRMQETQYF. Based on the CDR3 plus reference TRBV5-1 and TRBJ2-5, the full variable domain is KAGVTQTPRYLIKTRGQQVTLSCSPISGHRSVSWYQQTPGQGLQFLFEYFSETQRNKGNFPGRFSGRQFSNSRSEMNVSTLELGDSALYLCASSQSGRMQETQYFGPGTRLLVL.

This clone was recorded only once. The V and J genes are TRBV5-1 and TRBJ2-4; 8 bases fit TRBD1. Germline CDR1 reads SGHRS; CDR2 reads YFSETQ. The CDR3 consists of 16 residues. J was trimmed by 1 base and V by 5 bases; bases with no gene match: 8. Here the CDR3 reads CASRPTGVSAKNIQYF. CDR3 nucleotides: TGCGCCAGCAGACCGACAGGGGTGAGCGCCAAAAACATTCAGTACTTC.

This clone was observed a single time. The rearrangement uses TRBV19 and TRBJ1-1; D call uncertain. The germline V gene has CDR1 LNHDA and CDR2 SQIVND (reference sequence). The CDR3 totals 14 residues. Trimming took off 3 bases at V and 5 bases at J, with 13 bases between the two ends. The CDR3 nucleotides read TGTGCCAGTAGTATGTCACTTGGAAATACTGAAGCTTTCTTT. Translated, it gives CASSMSLGNTEAFF.

This chain connects TRBV5-1 to TRBJ1-1; 8 nucleotides align to TRBD1. This CDR3 spans 14 amino acids. J lost 3 bases, V lost 4 bases, and 5 bases had no gene match. Germline V gene sequence: CDR1 SGHRS, CDR2 YFSETQ. This CDR3 reads CASSPGQGYTEAFF. CDR3 DNA sequence: TGCGCCAGCAGCCCAGGACAGGGTTACACTGAAGCTTTCTTT.

The CDR3 DNA follows: TGTGCCAGCAGTTCTCAGGGATTCGATGGCTACACCTTC. Translating it yields CASSSQGFDGYTF. The chain has TRBV6-1 and TRBJ1-2; D perhaps matches TRBD1 (5 bases). The germline V gene has CDR1 MNHNS and CDR2 SASEGT. V was shortened by 5 bases and J by 6 bases, with 13 bases between the two germline ends. The CDR3 runs to 13 residues.

This chain connects TRBV19 to TRBJ2-1; D remains ambiguous. The ends were cut back, 7 bases at V and 0 bases at J, with 7 bases in the middle. The length of the CDR3 is 13 residues. The V gene's germline CDR1 is LNHDA and CDR2 SQIVND (reference sequence). The CDR3 region has the DNA TGTGCCAGTAAATCTGGCTCCTACAATGAGCAGTTCTTC. This translates into CASKSGSYNEQFF.

The genes are TRBV19 and TRBJ2-5; 15 bases line up with TRBD2. The V gene's germline CDR1 is LNHDA and CDR2 SQIVND (reference sequence). There are 16 residues in the CDR3. V lost 3 bases to trimming and J lost 2 bases; unmatched junction nucleotides: 1. Here the CDR3 reads CASSIGLAGGQETQYF. In nucleotides, the CDR3 is TGTGCCAGTAGTATTGGACTAGCGGGAGGGCAAGAGACCCAGTACTTC.

This clone turned up a few times. This chain links TRBV11-1 with TRBJ2-2; 9 positions match TRBD2. The CDR3 extends over 16 amino acids. CDR1 and CDR2 from the germline V gene are SGHAT and FQDESV (reference sequence). The ends lost 2 bases at V and 4 bases at J; junction bases unmatched: 5. Here the CDR3 reads CASSLRAGGPTGELFF. The CDR3 nucleotides are TGTGCCAGCAGCTTACGGGCGGGAGGGCCCACCGGGGAGCTGTTTTTT.

This chain uses TRBV30 with TRBJ2-6; the D is unclear. Germline-derived CDR1 and CDR2 are GTSNPN and SVGIG (reference sequence). Trimming left V 1 base short and J 1 base short, with 2 bases between. The CDR3 has 13 residues. CDR3 DNA sequence: TGTGCCTGGAGTGGATCTGGGGCCAACGTCCTGACTTTC. Protein: CAWSGSGANVLTF.

The rearrangement uses TRBV7-1 and TRBJ2-1; 14 positions agree with TRBD2. TRBV7-1 is assigned to the ORF class and has an uncertain function. The CDR3 has 17 residues. Germline trimming cut 5 bases from V and 5 bases from J; bases unmatched to any gene: 8. DNA of the CDR3: TGTGCCAGCAGCCGCGGACTAGCGGGAGGCGAAAACAATGAGCAGTTCTTC. Its translation: CASSRGLAGGENNEQFF.

The V and J genes are TRBV27 and TRBJ2-3; D possibly corresponds to TRBD2 (7 bases). This CDR3 is built from 14 residues. Germline assignment: CDR1 MNHEY and CDR2 SMNVEV (reference sequence). With 1 base removed from V and 6 bases from J, the gap between germline ends came to 11 bases. CDR3 sequence: CASSLWGRGDTQYF. As DNA, the CDR3 is TGTGCCAGCAGTTTATGGGGGAGGGGGGATACGCAGTATTTT.